A selection of T cell receptor beta chains follows, all from one sample in a study of blood T cell repertoires in COVID-19. Clones were read by immunoSEQ multiplex PCR, and TCRdb kept only the in-frame ones, dropping some. Of 150,000 to 200,000 clones in the sample, around four fifths were seen once. Sequencing used peripheral blood. Receptors were obtained from a woman in her 70s with COVID-19, enrolled during active disease. Both conserved end residues are part of each CDR3. The D gene is left open where the match is weak.

V gene	J gene	D gene	CDR3 protein	CDR3 DNA
TRBV19	TRBJ2-5	TRBD2	CASSQNGLAGPQETQYF	TGTGCCAGTAGCCAAAACGGGCTAGCGGGGCCTCAAGAGACCCAGTACTTC
TRBV3-1/TRBV3-2	TRBJ2-3	TRBD2	CASSQRGTSPSTDTQYF	TGTGCCAGCAGCCAAAGGGGGACTAGCCCCAGCACAGATACGCAGTATTTT
TRBV5-1	TRBJ2-7	-	CASSLGGNQQYF	TGCGCCAGCAGCTTGGGAGGGAACCAGCAGTACTTC
TRBV7-8	TRBJ1-5	-	CASSGGAAGNQPQHF	TGTGCCAGCAGCGGGGGGGCGGCGGGCAATCAGCCCCAGCATTTT
TRBV15	TRBJ2-1	TRBD2	CATRGGGPGRAANEQFF	TGTGCCACCAGGGGCGGCGGGCCGGGGAGGGCCGCAAATGAGCAGTTCTTC
TRBV5-1	TRBJ2-6	-	CASSLARPGANVLTF	TGCGCCAGCAGCTTGGCCAGGCCCGGGGCCAACGTCCTGACTTTC
TRBV7-8	TRBJ2-3	-	CASGSGSTDTQYF	TGTGCCAGCGGCTCGGGGAGCACAGATACGCAGTATTTT
TRBV28	TRBJ2-3	TRBD2	CASSLGTSMGDTQYF	TGTGCCAGCAGCCTCGGGACTAGCATGGGAGATACGCAGTATTTT
TRBV7-2	TRBJ2-7	-	CASSLGGDSSYEQYF	TGTGCCAGCAGCTTAGGCGGGGACAGCAGCTACGAGCAGTACTTC
TRBV5-3	TRBJ2-3	-	CARSLRGDRGSFSPTDTQYF	TGTGCCAGAAGCTTGAGGGGGGACAGAGGGTCTTTCAGTCCCACAGATACGCAGTATTTT